This T cell receptor beta chain was identified in a study of blood T cells in healthy people across ages (dated by TCRdb to between 2015 and 2017). Background on the whole study: In model experiments, template switching captured roughly one uniquely barcoded TCR beta cDNA molecule for every two T cells. The study measured age-related changes in TCR beta repertoire diversity using deep sequencing normalized with unique cDNA molecular identifiers. Four age groups were formed from the donors: young (average approximately 15 years), middle-aged (approximately 39), aged (about 62) and long-lived (around 82). Using the same blood draw, the study looked at two additional independent replicas of 1 million unique cDNA reads for two donors, one aged 18 to 30 and the other aged 80 or older. General findings and caveats noted by the study authors: As age increased, observed TCR beta diversity per million T cells dropped in a roughly linear way, and a significant reduction was already evident by age about 40. The percentage of naive T cells measured by flow cytometry correlated strongly with observed TCR beta diversity. Compared with the aged group, more naive CD4+ T cells, fewer expanded clones and increased TCR diversity were shown by the long-lived group, suggesting age selection. Estimates of total diversity from one million sequenced T cells were regarded as lower bounds and underestimates. Donor CMV infection status was unknown, potentially confounding age-related changes in expanded clonotypes. Conclusive comparison of naive and antigen-experienced compartments was prevented by the profiling of bulk unsorted PBMCs.

Library construction relied on 5' RACE. The listed sequencing device is Illumina HiSeq 2500. The second PCR ran for roughly 6 to 11 cycles and used a J-beta primer mix along with a sample-barcoded 5' primer. Each TCR beta cDNA molecule received a unique molecular identifier from a template-switch 5' adaptor carrying 12 random nucleotides. At least 2.5 million CDR3-containing paired-end reads were obtained from each sample. All of the RNA was converted into first-strand cDNA using the Mint cDNA synthesis kit, with a TRBC-specific oligonucleotide serving as the primer. All cDNA was treated with uracil-DNA glycosylase and then went through a first 18-cycle PCR with the universal primers M1SS and BC2_uni_R. Per the authors' processing: For normalization, 1 million high-quality reads, each with a distinct molecular identifier, were randomly selected from each sample. Reads sharing molecular identifiers were discarded rather than binned into consensus sequences. MiTCR, with a Q25 quality threshold and the strictest error-elimination algorithm, was used for CDR3 identification, clonotype clustering and error correction. Lower-bound total TCR beta diversity was estimated with a nonparametric unseen species model using Euler transformation. In TCRdb, the public reads were trimmed at Q25 with fastp and aligned with MiXCR, with productive beta chains retained. Rows are combined by CDR3 protein, so each entry shows the most common genes and DNA. These V and J calls derive from TCRdb rather than the authors' analysis. In this sample the table shows roughly 700,000 distinct CDR3 sequences, around 25% of which occur a single time. The top ten clonotypes cover around 9.2% of the sample.

Points on this clonotype: It lacks a known antigen. No qualities accompany the bases; no much larger clone lies one base away.

CDR1 and CDR2 are read off the germline V gene as MGHRA and YSYEKL. The germline ends are 9 bases apart after V is trimmed by 0 bases and J by 0 bases. Measured from the cysteine to the phenylalanine, the CDR3 is 16 residues long. The kept DNA is CDR3 alone, 48 bases in frame from the first base. Systemically healthy Caucasian individuals from Russia, 35 to 50 in total and aged about 6 to 100 years, were included as donors. Each donor gave 8 to 10 milliliters of peripheral blood, collected into EDTA-treated Vacutainer tubes. PBMCs were isolated by Ficoll-Paque density-gradient centrifugation, with at least 6 million obtained per sample. Total RNA was extracted from PBMCs with Trizol reagent, with at least 5 micrograms obtained per sample. For every donor, flow cytometry on a PBMC aliquot measured the percentage of naive CD45RAhigh/CD27high T cells. This same sample was also taken into another study, of T cells of mothers and their children. Looking at the second paper: Nine systemically healthy Caucasian individuals served as donors, namely three mothers together with their six children. cDNA synthesis consumed the entire amount of extracted RNA, loaded at 1.5 ug RNA in each 15 ul reaction. In the second PCR, sample barcodes and 2-4 random nucleotides were introduced via the M1S primer. Each mother yielded over 9.5 million TCR beta CDR3 reads and each child 2.5 million to 3.5 million reads. Thymic selection similarly shapes TCR recombination output in related and unrelated pairs, with minor effect from inherited differences. Normalized repertoire overlap in related mother-child pairs was always slightly higher than in unrelated mother-child pairs, but the difference was never significant. No persistent microchimeric T cell clones were found, with a detection sensitivity of approximately 100 clones per million clonotypes. The study used deep NGS to compare TCR beta repertoires of mothers and children, seeking features distinguishing related mother-child pairs from unrelated individuals. Mothers averaged approximately 40 +/- 4 years of age and children averaged approximately 12 +/- 4 years. After adapter ligation was performed with NEBNext reagents, the libraries were sequenced on an Illumina HiSeq 2000 with 100+100 nt paired-end reads. To prevent cross-contamination, the mother and child libraries were prepared a month apart and were sequenced in separate runs. Between 500,000 and 2,000,000 distinct TCR beta clonotypes were identified per donor. Naive TCR beta clonotypes were estimated from low-frequency clonotypes matched to each donor's FACS-determined naive share, without sorting.

The chain was built from TRBV4-1 and TRBJ1-3, with no confidently assigned D gene. This receptor was obtained from a boy aged 5-17 years in good health. The sequencing input was blood. The DNA is TGCGCCAGCAGCCAAGATTCCCTGAACTCTGGAAACACCATATATTTT. This codes for CASSQDSLNSGNTIYF.